This T cell receptor (beta chain) is from a study of blood T cell repertoires in COVID-19. Study in general: Samples came from the United States, Italy and Spain, spanning acute and convalescent COVID-19.

CDR3 length: 14 residues. Trimming removed 9 bases from V and 8 bases from J; junction bases left unmatched: 7. Germline V CDR1 and CDR2: KGHDR, SFDVKD. Using immunoSEQ multiplex PCR, the repertoire was profiled, and TCRdb retains in-frame clones only, with some absent. The sample consists of tens of thousands of clones, about 85% of them appearing once. Specimen: peripheral blood. The TCR originated in a man between 50 and 59 years old with acute or convalescent COVID-19. The rearrangement uses TRBV24-1 and TRBJ2-1; 12 bases match TRBD2. In nucleotides, the CDR3 is TGTGCCACCGGGCCTAGCGGGGGGGCAGATGAGCAGTTCTTC. As protein: CATGPSGGADEQFF.